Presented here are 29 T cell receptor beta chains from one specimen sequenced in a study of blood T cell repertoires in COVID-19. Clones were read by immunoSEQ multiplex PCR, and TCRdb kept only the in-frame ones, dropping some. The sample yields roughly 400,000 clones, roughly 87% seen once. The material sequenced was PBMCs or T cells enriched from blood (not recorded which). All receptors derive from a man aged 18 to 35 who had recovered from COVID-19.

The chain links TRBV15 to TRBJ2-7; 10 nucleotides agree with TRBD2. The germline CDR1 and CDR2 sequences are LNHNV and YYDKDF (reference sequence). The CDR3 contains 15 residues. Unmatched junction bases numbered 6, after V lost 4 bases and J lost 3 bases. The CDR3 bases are TGTGCCACCAGCATTAAAGCGGGAGGGGGCTACGAGCAGTACTTC. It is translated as CATSIKAGGGYEQYF. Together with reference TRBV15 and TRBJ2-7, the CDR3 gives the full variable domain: DAMVIQNPRYQVTQFGKPVTLSCSQTLNHNVMYWYQQKSSQAPKLLFHYYDKDFNNEADTPDNFQSRRPNTSFCFLDIRSPGLGDTAMYLCATSIKAGGGYEQYFGPGTRLTVT.

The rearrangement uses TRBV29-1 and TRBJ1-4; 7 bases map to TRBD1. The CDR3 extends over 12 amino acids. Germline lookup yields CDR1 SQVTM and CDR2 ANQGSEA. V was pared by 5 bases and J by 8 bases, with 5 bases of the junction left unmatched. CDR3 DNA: TGCAGCGTTACGACAGGGCGGGAAAAACTGTTTTTT. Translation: CSVTTGREKLFF.

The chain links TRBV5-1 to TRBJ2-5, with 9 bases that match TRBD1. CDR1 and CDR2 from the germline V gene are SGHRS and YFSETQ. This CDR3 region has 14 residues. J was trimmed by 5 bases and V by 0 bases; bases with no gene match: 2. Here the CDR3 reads CASSLGDRAETQYF. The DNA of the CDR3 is TGCGCCAGCAGCTTGGGGGACAGGGCGGAGACCCAGTACTTC.

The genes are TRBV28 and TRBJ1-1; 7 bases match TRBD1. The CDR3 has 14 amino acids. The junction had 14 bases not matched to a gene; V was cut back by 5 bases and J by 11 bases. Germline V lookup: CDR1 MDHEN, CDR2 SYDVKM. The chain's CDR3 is CASSLTGAVFMAFF. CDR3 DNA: TGTGCCAGCAGTCTTACAGGGGCTGTGTTTATGGCTTTCTTT.

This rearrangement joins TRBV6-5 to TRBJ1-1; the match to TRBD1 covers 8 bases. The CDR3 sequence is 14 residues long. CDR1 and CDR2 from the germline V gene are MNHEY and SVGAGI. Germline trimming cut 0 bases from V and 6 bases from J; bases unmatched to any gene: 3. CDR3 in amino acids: CASSYSDRGPEAFF. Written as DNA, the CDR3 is TGTGCCAGCAGTTACTCCGACAGGGGCCCTGAAGCTTTCTTT.

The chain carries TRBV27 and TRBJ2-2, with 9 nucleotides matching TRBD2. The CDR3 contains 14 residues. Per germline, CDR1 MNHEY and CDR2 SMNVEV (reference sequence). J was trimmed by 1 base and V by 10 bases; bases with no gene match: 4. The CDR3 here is CATTTSGNTGELFF. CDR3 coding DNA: TGTGCCACCACGACTAGCGGGAACACCGGGGAGCTGTTTTTT.

For the CDR3, the DNA is TGTGCCAGCAGCCCTGACAGGGGCAATCAGCCCCAGCATTTT. Protein product: CASSPDRGNQPQHF. The chain employs TRBV27 and TRBJ1-5, with 7 bases identical to TRBD1. With V trimmed by 6 bases and J by 2 bases, 4 bases remained unmatched. Germline V gives CDR1 MNHEY, CDR2 SMNVEV (reference sequence). The CDR3 spans 14 residues.

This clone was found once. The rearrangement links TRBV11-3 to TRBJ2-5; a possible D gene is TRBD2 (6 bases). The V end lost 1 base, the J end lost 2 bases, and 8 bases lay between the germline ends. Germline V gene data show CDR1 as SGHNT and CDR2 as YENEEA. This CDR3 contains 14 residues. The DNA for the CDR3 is TGTGCCAGCAGCTTAGCCGCGGGGCAAGAGACCCAGTACTTC. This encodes CASSLAAGQETQYF.

The DNA for the CDR3 is TGTGCCAGCGGGTGGAAAACTACAAGGGAAAAACTGTTTTTT. It translates to CASGWKTTREKLFF. The chain has TRBV27 and TRBJ1-4; D uncertain. Germline V gene lookup returns CDR1 MNHEY and CDR2 SMNVEV (reference sequence). Trimming left V 8 bases short and J 8 bases short, with 18 bases between. This CDR3 contains 14 residues.

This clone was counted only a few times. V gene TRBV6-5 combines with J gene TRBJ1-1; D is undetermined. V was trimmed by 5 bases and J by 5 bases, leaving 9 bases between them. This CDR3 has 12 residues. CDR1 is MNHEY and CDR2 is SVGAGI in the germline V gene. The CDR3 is CASSKRETEAFF. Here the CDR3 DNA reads TGTGCCAGCAGTAAAAGGGAGACTGAAGCTTTCTTT.

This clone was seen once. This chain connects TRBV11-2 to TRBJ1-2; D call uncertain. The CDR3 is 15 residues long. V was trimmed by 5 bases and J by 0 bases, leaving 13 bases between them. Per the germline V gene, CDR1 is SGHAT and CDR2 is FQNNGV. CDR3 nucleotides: TGTGCCAGCAGCCCACGAGCCGAACCTAACTATGGCTACACCTTC. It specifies CASSPRAEPNYGYTF.

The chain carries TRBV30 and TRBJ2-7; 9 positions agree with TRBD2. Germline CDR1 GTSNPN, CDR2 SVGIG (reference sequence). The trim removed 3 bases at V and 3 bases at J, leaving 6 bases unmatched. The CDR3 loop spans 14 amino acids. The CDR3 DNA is TGTGCCTGGAGCCAACTAGCGGGTTTCTACGAGCAGTACTTC. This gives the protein CAWSQLAGFYEQYF. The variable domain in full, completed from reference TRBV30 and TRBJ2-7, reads SQTIHQWPATLVQPVGSPLSLECTVEGTSNPNLYWYRQAAGRGLQLLFYSVGIGQISSEVPQNLSASRPQDRQFILSSKKLLLSDSGFYLCAWSQLAGFYEQYFGPGTRLTVT.

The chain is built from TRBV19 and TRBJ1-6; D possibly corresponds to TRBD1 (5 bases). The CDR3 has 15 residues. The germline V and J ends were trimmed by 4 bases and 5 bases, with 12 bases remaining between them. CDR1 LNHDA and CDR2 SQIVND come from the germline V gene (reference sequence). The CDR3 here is CASSTLDRDNSPLHF. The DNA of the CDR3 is TGTGCCAGTAGTACCCTAGACAGAGATAATTCACCCCTCCACTTT.

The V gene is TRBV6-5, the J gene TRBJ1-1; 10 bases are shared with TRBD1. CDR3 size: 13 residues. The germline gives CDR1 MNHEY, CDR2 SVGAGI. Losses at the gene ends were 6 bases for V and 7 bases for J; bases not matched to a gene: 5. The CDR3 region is CASRGQGKGEAFF. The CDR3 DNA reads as TGTGCCAGCAGGGGACAGGGGAAAGGTGAAGCTTTCTTT.

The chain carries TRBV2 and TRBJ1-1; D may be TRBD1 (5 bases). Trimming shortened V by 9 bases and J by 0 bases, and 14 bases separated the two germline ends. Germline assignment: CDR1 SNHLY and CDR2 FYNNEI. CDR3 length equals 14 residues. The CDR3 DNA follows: TGTGCCAGTAAGACAGAAACGTTGAACACTGAAGCTTTCTTT. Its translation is CASKTETLNTEAFF.

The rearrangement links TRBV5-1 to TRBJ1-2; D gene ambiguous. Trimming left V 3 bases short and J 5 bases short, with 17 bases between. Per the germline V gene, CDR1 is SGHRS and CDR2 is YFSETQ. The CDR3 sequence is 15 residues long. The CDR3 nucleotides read TGCGCCAGCAGCTCCTCAGGATCAGGCGCTTATGGCTACACCTTC. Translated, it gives CASSSSGSGAYGYTF.

CDR3 nucleotide sequence: TGTGCCAGCAGCCGGACAGGGTTAACTGAAGCTTTCTTT. It encodes CASSRTGLTEAFF. The V and J genes are TRBV3-1 (or the pseudogene TRBV3-2) and TRBJ1-1; 8 bases line up with TRBD1. The CDR3 runs 13 residues. Per germline, CDR1 LGHDT and CDR2 YNNKEL (reference sequence). V dropped 4 bases and J dropped 5; count of bases not matched to a gene: 3.

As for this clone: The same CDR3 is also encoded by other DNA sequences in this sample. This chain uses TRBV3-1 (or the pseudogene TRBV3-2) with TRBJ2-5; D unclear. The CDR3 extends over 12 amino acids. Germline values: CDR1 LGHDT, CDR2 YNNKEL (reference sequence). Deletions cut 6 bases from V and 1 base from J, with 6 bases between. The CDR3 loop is CASSPIQETQYF. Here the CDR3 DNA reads TGTGCCAGCAGTCCCATCCAAGAGACCCAGTACTTC.

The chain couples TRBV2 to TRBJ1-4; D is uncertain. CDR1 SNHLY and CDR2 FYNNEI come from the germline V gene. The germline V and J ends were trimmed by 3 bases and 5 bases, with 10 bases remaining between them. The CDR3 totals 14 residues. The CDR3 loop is CASSDRRTNEKLFF. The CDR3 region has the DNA TGTGCCAGCAGTGACAGGCGAACGAATGAAAAACTGTTTTTT.

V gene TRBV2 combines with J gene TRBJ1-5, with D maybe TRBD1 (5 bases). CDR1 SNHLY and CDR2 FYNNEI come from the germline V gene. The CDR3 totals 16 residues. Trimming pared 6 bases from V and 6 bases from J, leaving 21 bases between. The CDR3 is CASSPPGGGFSQPQHF. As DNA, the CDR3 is TGTGCCAGCAGCCCCCCCGGCGGGGGGTTCAGTCAGCCCCAGCATTTT.

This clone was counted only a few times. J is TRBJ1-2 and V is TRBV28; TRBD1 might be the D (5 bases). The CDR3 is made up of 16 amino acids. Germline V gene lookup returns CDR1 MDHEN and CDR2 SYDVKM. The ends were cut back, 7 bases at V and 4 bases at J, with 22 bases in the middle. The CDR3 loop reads CASISIGTLPSYGYTF. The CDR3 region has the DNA TGTGCCAGCATCTCAATCGGGACTCTGCCTTCCTATGGCTACACCTTC.

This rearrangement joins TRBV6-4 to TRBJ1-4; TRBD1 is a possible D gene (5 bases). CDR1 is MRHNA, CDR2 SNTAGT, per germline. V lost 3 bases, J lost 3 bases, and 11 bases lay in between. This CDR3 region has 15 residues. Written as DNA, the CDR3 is TGTGCCAGCAGTGAGGGGCCGAACCCTAATGAAAAACTGTTTTTT. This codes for CASSEGPNPNEKLFF.

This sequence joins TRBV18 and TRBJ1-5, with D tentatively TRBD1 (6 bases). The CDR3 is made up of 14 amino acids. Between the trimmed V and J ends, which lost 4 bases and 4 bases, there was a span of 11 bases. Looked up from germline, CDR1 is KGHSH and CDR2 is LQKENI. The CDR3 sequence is CASSRTDQNQPQHF. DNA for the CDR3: TGTGCCAGCTCACGGACAGACCAGAATCAGCCCCAGCATTTT.

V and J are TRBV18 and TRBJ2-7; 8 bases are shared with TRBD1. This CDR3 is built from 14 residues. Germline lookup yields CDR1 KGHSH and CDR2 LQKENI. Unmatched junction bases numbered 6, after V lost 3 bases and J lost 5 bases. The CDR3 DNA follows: TGTGCCAGCTCACCTGGACAGGGAGTCAACGAGCAGTACTTC. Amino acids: CASSPGQGVNEQYF.

Here the CDR3 DNA reads TGTGCCAGCAGTGAAGTCACAGGGTTGGGGTATTTT. It encodes CASSEVTGLGYF. The rearrangement links TRBV2 to TRBJ2-3; possible D gene TRBD1, 6 bases. V was clipped by 1 base and J by 14 bases, with 13 bases between them. This CDR3 is 12 amino acids long. Looked up from germline, CDR1 is SNHLY and CDR2 is FYNNEI.

DNA for the CDR3: TGCAGCGTTCCGGACAGGGGTCGGAACACTGAAGCTTTCTTT. This sequence encodes CSVPDRGRNTEAFF. This chain uses TRBV29-1 with TRBJ1-1; 9 bases agree with TRBD1. The junction had 5 bases not matched to a gene; V was cut back by 5 bases and J by 1 base. In germline, CDR1 is SQVTM, CDR2 ANQGSEA. This CDR3 is built from 14 residues.

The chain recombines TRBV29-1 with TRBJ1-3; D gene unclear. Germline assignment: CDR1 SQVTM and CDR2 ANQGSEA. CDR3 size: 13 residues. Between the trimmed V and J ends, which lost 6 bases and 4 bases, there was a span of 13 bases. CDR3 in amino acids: CSVAGRAGNTIYF. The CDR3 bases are TGCAGCGTAGCCGGGAGAGCAGGAAACACCATATATTTT.

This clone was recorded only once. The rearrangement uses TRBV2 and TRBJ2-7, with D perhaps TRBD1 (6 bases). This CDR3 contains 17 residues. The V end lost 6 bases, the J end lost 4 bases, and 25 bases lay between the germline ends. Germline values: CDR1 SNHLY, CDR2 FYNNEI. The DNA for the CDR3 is TGTGCCAGCAGGATCCCGGGACACCTTAAAATTTCATACGAGCAGTACTTC. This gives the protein CASRIPGHLKISYEQYF.

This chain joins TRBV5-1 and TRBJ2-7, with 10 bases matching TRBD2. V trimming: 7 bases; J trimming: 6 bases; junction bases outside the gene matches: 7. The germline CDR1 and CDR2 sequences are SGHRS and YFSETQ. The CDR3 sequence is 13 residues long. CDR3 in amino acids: CASRLAGVIEQYF. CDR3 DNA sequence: TGCGCCAGCCGCCTAGCGGGAGTTATCGAGCAGTACTTC.